This TCR beta chain appears in the sequencing data of a study of T-cell reconstitution after alpha-beta-depleted transplantation in children. A library of TCRbeta sequences, prepared with unique molecular identifiers, was generated. TCRdb recomputed calls from the PCR reads with MiXCR, one row per CDR3 protein. The sample lists about 400,000 distinct CDR3 sequences, about 20% occurring once. This clonotype appeared many times. With V trimmed by 4 bases and J by 6 bases, 9 bases remained unmatched. Germline lookup yields CDR1 SQVTM and CDR2 ANQGSEA. The CDR3 loop spans 14 amino acids. This specimen was PBMCs from the stem cell graft donor, taken from the stem cell graft. This receptor was obtained from a human donor who donated a stem cell graft to a child with acute myeloid leukemia. The V call is TRBV29-1, the J call TRBJ1-2, with TRBD1 matching over 9 bases. The CDR3 DNA sequence: TGCAGCGTTGCGTCTCCGGGACAGGGCCATGGCTACACCTTC. Translated: CSVASPGQGHGYTF.